This TCR beta chain came from a study of T cells in Graves' hyperthyroidism and ophthalmopathy. Study details: Peripheral blood collection took place at initial diagnosis, before any treatment. Study conclusions and caveats: Onset of ophthalmopathy came a median roughly 6 months after the model predicted it.

Each 10 ml fresh peripheral blood draw supplied the PBMCs. RNA transcripts were the template for amplifying TCR beta CDR3 regions. First-round RT-PCR targeting the TCR CDR3 was performed with the HTBI primer set. TCRdb processed the multiplex PCR reads anew with MiXCR; each CDR3 protein has one entry. The table includes about 160,000 distinct CDR3 sequences, over 8% detected once. In the case of this clonotype: The antigen is undetermined.

The ends were cut back, 4 bases at V and 9 bases at J, with 20 bases in the middle. The germline V gene has CDR1 SGHTS and CDR2 YDEGEE. The CDR3 spans 16 residues. The source of this sequence is a woman under 30 with Graves' hyperthyroidism that later progressed to Graves' ophthalmopathy. V is TRBV5-8 and J is TRBJ1-6; D is possibly TRBD1 (5 bases). Sequenced: blood. The CDR3 region is CASSLLRWGSGSPLHF. In DNA form, the CDR3 reads TGTGCCAGCAGCCTCCTACGTTGGGGGAGCGGTTCACCCCTCCACTTT.